These 12 T cell receptor beta chains came from one sample sequenced in a study of T cell responses to AZD1222 COVID-19 vaccine. Repertoires were generated with immunoSEQ multiplex PCR, while TCRdb's copy carries only in-frame clones and drops some. Of some 120,000 clones in the sample, roughly nine tenths were seen once. Sequences were derived from peripheral blood, sampled 28 days after the second AZD1222 dose. These receptors all come from an adult who received the AZD1222 COVID-19 vaccine.

V usage is TRBV6-5 and J usage is TRBJ1-5, with D tentatively TRBD1 (6 bases). Germline values: CDR1 MNHEY, CDR2 SVGAGI. The CDR3 has 13 amino acids. With 6 bases removed from V and 7 bases from J, the gap between germline ends came to 13 bases. The CDR3 DNA follows: TGTGCCAGCAGCTGGACAACAGGGCAGCCCCAGCATTTT. Its protein product is CASSWTTGQPQHF.

The chain combines TRBV9 with TRBJ1-2; 12 bases agree with TRBD1. Trimming cost V 0 bases and J 7 bases; bases outside gene matches: 10. Germline V gene lookup returns CDR1 SGDLS and CDR2 YYNGEE. CDR3 length equals 17 residues. CDR3 protein: CASSVGIGGQGAGGYTF. The CDR3 DNA reads as TGTGCCAGCAGCGTAGGAATTGGGGGACAGGGGGCTGGTGGCTACACCTTC. Combining the CDR3 with reference TRBV9 and TRBJ1-2 gives the whole variable domain DSGVTQTPKHLITATGQRVTLRCSPRSGDLSVYWYQQSLDQGLQFLIQYYNGEERAKGNILERFSAQQFPDLHSELNLSSLELGDSALYFCASSVGIGGQGAGGYTFGSGTRLTVV.

This rearrangement joins TRBV10-2 to TRBJ1-6, with unresolved D. Germline lookup yields CDR1 WSHSY and CDR2 SAAADI. The CDR3 has 16 residues. Trimming took off 3 bases at V and 3 bases at J, with 12 bases between the two ends. The CDR3 bases are TGCGCCAGCAGTGATGGAGGAAGGGTCTATAATTCACCCCTCCACTTT. Its protein product is CASSDGGRVYNSPLHF.

The V gene is TRBV6-5, the J gene TRBJ1-4; 7 bases align to TRBD1. Per germline, CDR1 MNHEY and CDR2 SVGAGI. J gave up 6 bases and V 5 bases, and 9 bases lay outside the gene matches. This CDR3 has 15 amino acids. CDR3 DNA: TGTGCCAGCAGTCCGGGGACAGCCTACGATGAAAAACTGTTTTTT. This translates into CASSPGTAYDEKLFF.

The rearrangement links TRBV9 to TRBJ2-3; D is undetermined. Germline V gene data show CDR1 as SGDLS and CDR2 as YYNGEE. V lost 3 bases and J lost 2, with 13 bases in between. The CDR3 length is 15 residues. The CDR3 reads CASSALFGPTDTQYF. CDR3 in DNA: TGTGCCAGCAGCGCCTTATTTGGGCCCACAGATACGCAGTATTTT.

V gene TRBV19 combines with J gene TRBJ2-1; 12 bases line up with TRBD2. V lost 8 bases to trimming and J lost 6 bases; unmatched junction nucleotides: 5. The CDR3 is made up of 14 amino acids. Germline loops: CDR1 LNHDA, CDR2 SQIVND (reference sequence). For the CDR3, the DNA is TGTGCCAGTGGACTAGCGGGACGTTTCAATGAGCAGTTCTTC. Translated: CASGLAGRFNEQFF.

The chain uses TRBV19 and TRBJ1-6; D gene unclear. The CDR3 runs to 15 residues. The germline CDR1 and CDR2 sequences are LNHDA and SQIVND (reference sequence). V lost 7 bases, J lost 6 bases, and 16 bases lay in between. The CDR3 DNA reads TGTGCCAGTAATTCTAACAGCAGGATTAATTCACCCCTCCACTTT. Amino acids: CASNSNSRINSPLHF.

This chain connects TRBV4-2 to TRBJ1-1; D perhaps matches TRBD1 (5 bases). Germline assignment: CDR1 LGHNA and CDR2 YNFKEQ. Trimming shortened V by 3 bases and J by 3 bases, and 14 bases separated the two germline ends. There are 15 residues in the CDR3. CDR3 loop: CASSHRRGGDTEAFF. The CDR3 DNA sequence: TGTGCCAGCAGCCACCGGCGGGGGGGGGACACTGAAGCTTTCTTT.

The gene calls are TRBV5-1 and TRBJ1-1; D unclear. CDR1 is SGHRS, CDR2 YFSETQ, per germline. The CDR3 has 14 amino acids. The V and J ends lost 0 bases and 1 base respectively, with 7 bases between them. The CDR3 bases are TGCGCCAGCAGCTTGGCTTGGGGGAACACTGAAGCTTTCTTT. It yields the protein CASSLAWGNTEAFF.

V and J are TRBV5-8 and TRBJ1-1; 7 bases fit TRBD1. The CDR3 length is 13 residues. Germline values: CDR1 SGHTS, CDR2 YDEGEE. V shed 0 bases, J shed 8 bases, and the junction held 4 bases outside the gene matches. CDR3 residues: CASSLEQGLEAFF. The CDR3 DNA reads TGTGCCAGCAGCTTGGAACAGGGGCTGGAAGCTTTCTTT.

The V call is TRBV15, the J call TRBJ1-6; D is unresolved. This CDR3 has 15 amino acids. Between the trimmed V and J ends, which lost 1 base and 7 bases, there was a span of 11 bases. Germline CDR1 is LNHNV and CDR2 is YYDKDF (reference sequence). CDR3 DNA: TGTGCCACCAGCAGAGTAAAAGGGTTAAATTCACCCCTCCACTTT. Protein product: CATSRVKGLNSPLHF. Combining the CDR3 with reference TRBV15 and TRBJ1-6 gives the whole variable domain DAMVIQNPRYQVTQFGKPVTLSCSQTLNHNVMYWYQQKSSQAPKLLFHYYDKDFNNEADTPDNFQSRRPNTSFCFLDIRSPGLGDTAMYLCATSRVKGLNSPLHFGNGTRLTVT.

This clone appeared a single time. The rearrangement links TRBV6-5 to TRBJ1-6; possibly TRBD1 for D (5 bases). Germline values: CDR1 MNHEY, CDR2 SVGAGI. CDR3 length: 13 residues. V shed 6 bases and J shed 10 bases, with 13 bases lying between them. CDR3 loop: CASRTVRGSPLHF. Written as DNA, the CDR3 is TGTGCCAGCAGGACAGTTAGGGGATCACCCCTCCACTTT.